This TCR beta chain stems from a study of tumor-infiltrating lymphocytes in primary liver carcinoma. Out of unsorted whole blood came the blood RNA, and germline DNA was extracted as well. cDNA specific to TCR beta was made from 500 ng of total RNA, with a constant-region primer employed for priming. Slightly modified ARM-PCR served as the procedure for the TCR beta libraries. These libraries came from three rounds of nested multiplex PCR. A C-beta reverse primer and TRBV1-TRBV30 forward primers served in each of the first two PCR rounds, at approximately 10 cycles apiece. TCRdb reprocessed the multiplex PCR reads with MiXCR, giving one entry per CDR3 protein. The table records some 190,000 distinct CDR3 sequences, 60% of them present only once. The CDR3 loop spans 14 amino acids. Looked up from germline, CDR1 is MNHNS and CDR2 is SASEGT. V dropped 7 bases and J dropped 6 bases, with 16 bases sitting between them.

The sample comprised peripheral blood. The source is a man aged 35 to 55 with primary liver carcinoma and hepatitis B virus infection. The J gene is TRBJ1-5, the V gene TRBV6-1, with a tentative D call TRBD1 (6 bases). The CDR3 DNA sequence: TGTGCCAGCAAGCCCGACAGGCCGGGTCAGCCCCAGCATTTT. This codes for CASKPDRPGQPQHF.